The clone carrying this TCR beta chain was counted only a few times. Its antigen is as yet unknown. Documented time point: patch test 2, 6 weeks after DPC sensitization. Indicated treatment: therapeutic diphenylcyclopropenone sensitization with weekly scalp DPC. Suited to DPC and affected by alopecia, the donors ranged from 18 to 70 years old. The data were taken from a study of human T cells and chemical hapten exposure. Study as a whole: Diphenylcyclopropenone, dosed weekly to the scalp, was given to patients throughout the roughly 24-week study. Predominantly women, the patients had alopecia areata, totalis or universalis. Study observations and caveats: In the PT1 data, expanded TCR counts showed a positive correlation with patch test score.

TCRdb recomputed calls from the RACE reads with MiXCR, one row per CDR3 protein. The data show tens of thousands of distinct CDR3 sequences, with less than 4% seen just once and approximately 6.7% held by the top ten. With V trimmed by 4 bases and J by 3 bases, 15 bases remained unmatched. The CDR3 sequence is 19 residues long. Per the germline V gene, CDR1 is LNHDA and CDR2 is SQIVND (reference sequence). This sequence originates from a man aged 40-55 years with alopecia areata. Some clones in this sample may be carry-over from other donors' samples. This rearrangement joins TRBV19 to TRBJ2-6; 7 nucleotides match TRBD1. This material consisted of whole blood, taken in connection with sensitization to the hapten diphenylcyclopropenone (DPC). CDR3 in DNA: TGTGCCAGTAGTACCCCAGGGGGTCAACTACCCAGTGGGGCCAACGTCCTGACTTTC. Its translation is CASSTPGGQLPSGANVLTF.